This TCR beta chain is drawn from a study of identical twins (dated by TCRdb to 2015 to 2016). With regard to the full study: To test whether fetal clonotypes persist, the study used deep sequencing on TCR alpha and beta repertoires from monozygotic twins, unrelated adults of various ages, and cord blood. To rule out contamination, the twin experiments were replicated at different times with different library preparation protocols.

The germline V gene sets CDR1 to SGHTA and CDR2 to FQGNSA. Inclusive of the bounding cysteine and phenylalanine, the CDR3 is 15 residues long. Of the read, only the CDR3 DNA is kept; its 45 bases are in frame from base 1. The junction shows trimming of 5 bases on V and 6 bases on J, plus 17 bases between the germline ends. The library was built by means of 5' RACE. The instrument given in TCRdb is Illumina HiSeq 2000. Template switching introduced a universal primer binding site; the final cDNA contained a unique molecular identifier, enabling accurate counting of TCR cDNA molecules. Specific primers in the conserved constant-segment region were used to synthesize first-strand cDNA for the TCR alpha and beta chains. To control for contamination, each cDNA library was double barcoded with a SMART-Mk sample barcode plus Illumina barcodes. TruSeq adapter sequences along with Illumina sample barcodes were introduced in two successive PCR steps. The Illumina HiSeq platform was used with custom primers to sequence TCR alpha and beta cDNA libraries. The paper's processing steps were these. MiGEC was used to process raw reads and extract unique molecular identifiers, and MiXCR was used to find CDR3 positions. Recombination models were inferred per individual with the repgenHMM and IGoR tools using an EM algorithm. The tcR package in R was used for shared clonotype analysis, with sharing normalized by the product of cloneset sizes. To study raw recombination free of thymic and clonal selection effects, out-of-frame nonproductive sequences were analyzed. Using fastp trimming at Q25 and MiXCR clonotype assembly, TCRdb reanalyzed the public sequencing data and kept in-frame beta chains. Here each entry gathers all rows of one CDR3 protein and keeps the most common genes and DNA. TCRdb's processing, not the authors', yielded these V and J calls. The sample contains hundreds of thousands of distinct CDR3 sequences, 6.1% of them found a single time. 1.5% to 2% of the sample comes from the top ten.

All donors were healthy Caucasians. The researchers also sequenced three unrelated adults who were not twins: a male aged 18 to 29, a male aged 50 to 59, and a female aged 50 to 59. Using Miltenyi CD45RO+ enrichment and human naive T-cell isolation kits, memory (CD45RO+) and naive T cells were isolated from PBMC. Study-wide findings and limitations: Because the same donors could not be followed over many years, the conclusions relied on cross-sectional statistical analysis. Compared with coincidental sharing between unrelated individuals, out-of-frame TCR alpha sequences shared between twins showed an excess of sequences with low generation probability. Out-of-frame TCR alpha sharing in monozygotic twins was systematically underestimated by recombination models, whereas sharing between unrelated individuals was in agreement with the recombination models. Abundant cord blood beta clonotypes carried fewer insertions; young adult naive repertoires showed a weaker similar trend, while memory repertoires showed none. Invariant T cells such as MAIT and iNKT could partly confound zero-insertion analyses, though diverse VJ usage argued against this for most clonotypes. The excess sharing between twins in beta out-of-frame sequences was weaker because fewer shared sequences reduced the signal-to-noise ratio.

This clonotype was counted ten times or more. It lacks a known antigen. Nothing much larger sits one base from this clone, and base qualities are not available. The V gene is TRBV7-2 and the J gene is TRBJ1-5; the D gene is perhaps TRBD1, from 6 matching bases. This TCR was sampled from a man aged 18 to 30 in good health. Sample: naive T cells sorted from blood. The sample's cell subset or site label, in plain terms: cells isolated with a human naive T-cell isolation kit. The CDR3: CASSPDRPRGQPQHF. At the DNA level, the sequence is TGTGCCAGCAGCCCTGACAGGCCTCGGGGTCAGCCCCAGCATTTT.